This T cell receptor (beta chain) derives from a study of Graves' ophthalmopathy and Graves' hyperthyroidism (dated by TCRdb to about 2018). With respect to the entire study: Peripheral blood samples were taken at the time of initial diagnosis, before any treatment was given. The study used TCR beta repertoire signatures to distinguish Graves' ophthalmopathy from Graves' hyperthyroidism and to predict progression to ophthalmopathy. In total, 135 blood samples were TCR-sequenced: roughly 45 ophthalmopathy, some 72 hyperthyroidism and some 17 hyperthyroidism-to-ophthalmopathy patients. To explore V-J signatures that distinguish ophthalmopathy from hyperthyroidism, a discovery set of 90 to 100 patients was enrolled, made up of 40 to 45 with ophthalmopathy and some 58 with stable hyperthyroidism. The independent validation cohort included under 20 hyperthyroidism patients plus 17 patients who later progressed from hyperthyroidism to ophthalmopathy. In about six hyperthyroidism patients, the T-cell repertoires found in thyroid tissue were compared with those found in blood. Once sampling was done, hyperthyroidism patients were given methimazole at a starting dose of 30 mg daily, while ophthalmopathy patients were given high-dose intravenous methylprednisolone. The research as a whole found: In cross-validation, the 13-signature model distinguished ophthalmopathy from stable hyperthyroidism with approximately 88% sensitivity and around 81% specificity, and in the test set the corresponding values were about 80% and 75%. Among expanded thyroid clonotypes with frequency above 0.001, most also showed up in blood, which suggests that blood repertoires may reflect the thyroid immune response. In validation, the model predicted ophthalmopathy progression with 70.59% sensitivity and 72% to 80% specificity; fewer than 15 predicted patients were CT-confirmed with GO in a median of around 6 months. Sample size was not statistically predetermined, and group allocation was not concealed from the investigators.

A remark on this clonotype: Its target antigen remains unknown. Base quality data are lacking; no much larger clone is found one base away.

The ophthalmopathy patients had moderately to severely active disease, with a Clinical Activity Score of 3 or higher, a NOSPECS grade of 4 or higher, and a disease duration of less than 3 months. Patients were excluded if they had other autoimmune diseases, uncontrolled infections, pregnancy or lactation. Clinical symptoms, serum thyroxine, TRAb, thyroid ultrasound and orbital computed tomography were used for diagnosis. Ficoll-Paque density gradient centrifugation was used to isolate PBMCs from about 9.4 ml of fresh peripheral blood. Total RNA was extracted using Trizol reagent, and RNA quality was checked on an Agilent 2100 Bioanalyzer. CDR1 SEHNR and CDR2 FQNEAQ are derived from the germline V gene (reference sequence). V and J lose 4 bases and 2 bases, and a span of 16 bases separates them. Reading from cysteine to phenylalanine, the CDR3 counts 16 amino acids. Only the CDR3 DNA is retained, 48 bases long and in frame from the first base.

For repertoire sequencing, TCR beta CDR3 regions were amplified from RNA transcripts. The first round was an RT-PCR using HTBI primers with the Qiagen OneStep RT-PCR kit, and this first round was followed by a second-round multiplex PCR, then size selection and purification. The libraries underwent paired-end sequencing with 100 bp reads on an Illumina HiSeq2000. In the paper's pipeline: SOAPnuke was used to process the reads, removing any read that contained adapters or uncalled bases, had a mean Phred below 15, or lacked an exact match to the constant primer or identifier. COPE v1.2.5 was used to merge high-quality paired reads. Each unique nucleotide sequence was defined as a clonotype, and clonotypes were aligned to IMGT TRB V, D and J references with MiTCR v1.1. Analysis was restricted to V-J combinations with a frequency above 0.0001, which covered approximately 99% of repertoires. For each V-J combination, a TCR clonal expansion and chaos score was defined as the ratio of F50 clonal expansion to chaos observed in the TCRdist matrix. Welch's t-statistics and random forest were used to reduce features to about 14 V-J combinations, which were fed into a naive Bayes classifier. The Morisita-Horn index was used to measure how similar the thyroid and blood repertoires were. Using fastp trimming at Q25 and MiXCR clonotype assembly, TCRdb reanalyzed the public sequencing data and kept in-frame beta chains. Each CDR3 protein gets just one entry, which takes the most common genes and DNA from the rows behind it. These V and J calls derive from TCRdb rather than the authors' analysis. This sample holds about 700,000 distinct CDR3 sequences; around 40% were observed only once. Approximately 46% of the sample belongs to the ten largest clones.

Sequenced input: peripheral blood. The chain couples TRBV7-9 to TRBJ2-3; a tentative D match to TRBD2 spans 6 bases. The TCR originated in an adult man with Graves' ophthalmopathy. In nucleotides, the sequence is TGTGCCAGCAGCTGGCAGGCGGGGTTTTACACAGATACGCAGTATTTT. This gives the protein CASSWQAGFYTDTQYF.